Included here is one T cell receptor (beta chain) sequence, with context. The target antigen is unknown. Trimming removed 10 bases from V and 7 bases from J; junction bases left unmatched: 7. The CDR3 consists of 11 residues. Germline CDR1 and CDR2: ENHRY and SYGVKD. PCR employed 60 Vbeta and 13 Jbeta primers. Only in-frame clones appear in the TCRdb table, and some are missing; sequencing was by immunoSEQ multiplex PCR. The repertoire holds approximately 100,000 clones, 55% to 75% seen once, with less than 4.5% in the top ten. This record belongs to a study of cytomegalovirus exposure and HLA in healthy donors. Whole-study results and caveats: Reports showed the classifier diagnosing cytomegalovirus status with high specificity and sensitivity. Trimming of TCR beta V- and J-genes showed a link, identified in a later analysis, to a missense DCLRE1C variant. Despite most TCR sequences being rare, some public TCRs occurred in many donors.

Sequencing was performed on PBMCs. The receptor's source is a man aged 25 to 40 in good health and CMV-seropositive. V and J are TRBV10-3 and TRBJ2-7; the match to TRBD1 covers 7 bases. The CDR3 reads CANSGGREQYF. In nucleotides, the CDR3 is TGTGCCAACTCAGGGGGAAGGGAGCAGTACTTC.